The next 5 T cell receptor beta chains were all read from a single sample in a study of control samples from healthy donors and cancer patients (dated by TCRdb to the early 2020s). The protocol used for the library was the immunoSEQ multiplex PCR assay. Here the immuneACCESS table is served through TCRdb, limited to in-frame sequences with V and J called. Missing clones are a known gap in these copies; in checked studies unresolved V genes cover under half, and the rest lacks a known reason. Present in this sample are roughly 59,000 clones, more than 85% of which were seen just once. About 1.5% of the sample comes from the top ten. The sequenced sample was PBMCs. These receptors all stem from a man in his forties with colorectal cancer.

The chain uses TRBV6-4 and TRBJ2-5, with a weak D call TRBD2 (6 bases). CDR1 and CDR2 from the germline V gene are MRHNA and SNTAGT. Trimming removed 3 bases at V and 2 bases at J, with 22 bases between. This CDR3 is built from 18 residues. In DNA, the CDR3 is TGTGCCAGCAGTGAAACCGGGACTGACCTGCCATTACAAGAGACCCAGTACTTC. It yields the protein CASSETGTDLPLQETQYF.

The V gene is TRBV11-2, the J gene TRBJ2-7, with TRBD2 identical over 8 bases. The CDR3 length is 16 residues. In germline, CDR1 is SGHAT, CDR2 FQNNGV. Trimming at V came to 0 bases and at J to 0 bases, leaving 4 bases not matched to a gene. CDR3 DNA sequence: TGTGCCAGCAGCTTAGAATTCGCGGGGGGCTCCTACGAGCAGTACTTC. Its protein product is CASSLEFAGGSYEQYF.

The J gene is TRBJ1-2, the V gene TRBV6-5; TRBD1 matches 8 bases. V dropped 4 bases and J dropped 3; count of bases not matched to a gene: 4. The germline CDR1 and CDR2 sequences are MNHEY and SVGAGI. The CDR3 spans 14 residues. The CDR3 sequence is CASSSQTGDYGYTF. The CDR3 coding sequence is TGTGCCAGCAGTTCGCAGACAGGGGACTATGGCTACACCTTC.

The rearrangement joins TRBV24-1 to TRBJ2-3; TRBD1 matches at 7 bases. In germline, CDR1 is KGHDR, CDR2 SFDVKD. CDR3 length: 14 residues. Unmatched junction bases numbered 7, after V lost 6 bases and J lost 5 bases. DNA for the CDR3: TGTGCCACCAGTTTTACAGGGGTGGAAGATACGCAGTATTTT. Protein product: CATSFTGVEDTQYF.

The genes are TRBV3-1 (or the pseudogene TRBV3-2) and TRBJ1-6, with a weak D call TRBD1 (6 bases). The germline gives CDR1 LGHDT, CDR2 YNNKEL (reference sequence). V was trimmed by 1 base and J by 6 bases, leaving 10 bases between them. This CDR3 comprises 15 residues. The CDR3 region has the DNA TGTGCCAGCAGCCAAGCGGCAGGGGTTAATTCACCCCTCCACTTT. Its protein product is CASSQAAGVNSPLHF.